A single sample gave rise to the 19 T cell receptor beta chains below, sequenced in a study of metastatic and nonmetastatic thyroid tumors (TCRdb year 2020). Library generation was performed with PCR. The run used an Illumina HiSeq 4000. Clones were called with MiXCR by TCRdb after fastp trimmed the public reads at Q25, and only in-frame beta chains were retained. The sample table contains tens of thousands of clones; only one count was recorded for approximately 25% of them. Clones ranked in the top ten supply about 14% of the sample. No treatment had been received by any patient before thyroid surgery. Specimen: tumor tissue. These receptors were collected from a female donor with papillary thyroid cancer or a benign thyroid nodule (not recorded which). Some clones in this sample may be carry-over from other donors' samples.

This clone was recorded many times. A read error may be the cause here, since a much bigger clone is one base away. The chain recombines TRBV30 with TRBJ1-1; D remains unclear. Germline values: CDR1 GTSNPN, CDR2 SVGIG (reference sequence). There are 12 residues in the CDR3. V gave up 3 bases and J gave up 1 base, with 6 bases separating them. The CDR3 is CAWRTPNTEAFF. The CDR3 DNA reads TGTGCCTGGAGAACCCCGAACACTGAAGCTTTCTTT. The variable domain in full, with the rest retrieved from reference TRBV30 and TRBJ1-1, is SQTIHQWPATLVQPVGSPLSLECTVEGTSNPNLYWYRQAAGRGLQLLFYSVGIGQISSEVPQNLSASRPQDRQFILSSKKLLLSDSGFYLCAWRTPNTEAFFGQGTRLTVV.

This chain uses TRBV20-1 with TRBJ1-3; D not resolved. The CDR3 is 13 residues long. The V end was cut by 4 bases, the J end by 0 bases, with 7 bases between. Looked up from germline, CDR1 is DFQATT and CDR2 is SNEGSKA (reference sequence). This CDR3 is CSAILLSGNTIYF. DNA of the CDR3: TGCAGTGCTATTTTACTCTCTGGAAACACCATATATTTT.

This chain links TRBV7-7 with TRBJ2-2; TRBD1 matches 10 bases. CDR1 and CDR2 from the germline V gene are SSHAT and FNYEAQ (reference sequence). The CDR3 has 15 amino acids. V was pared by 5 bases and J by 6 bases, with 6 bases of the junction left unmatched. The CDR3 nucleotides are TGTGCCAGCAGCCCGTCGACAGGGGGCTCCGGGGAGCTGTTTTTT. Protein: CASSPSTGGSGELFF. Together with reference TRBV7-7 and TRBJ2-2, the CDR3 gives the full variable domain: GAGVSQSPRYKVTKRGQDVTLRCDPISSHATLYWYQQALGQGPEFLTYFNYEAQPDKSGLPSDRFSAERPEGSISTLTIQRTEQRDSAMYRCASSPSTGGSGELFFGEGSRLTVL.

This chain uses TRBV20-1 with TRBJ1-6; 7 bases line up with TRBD1. This CDR3 has 14 amino acids. In germline, CDR1 is DFQATT, CDR2 SNEGSKA (reference sequence). Unmatched junction bases numbered 5, after V lost 3 bases and J lost 6 bases. The CDR3 DNA reads TGCAGTGCTAGTATGGCAGGGGGTAATTCACCCCTCCACTTT. This gives the protein CSASMAGGNSPLHF.

V gene TRBV27 combines with J gene TRBJ2-1; D not certain. CDR3 size: 15 residues. Trimming removed 5 bases from V and 7 bases from J, with 18 bases in between. CDR1 MNHEY and CDR2 SMNVEV come from the germline V gene (reference sequence). The CDR3 here is CASSRGMASRNEQFF. In DNA form, the CDR3 reads TGTGCCAGCAGTCGAGGTATGGCGTCTAGGAATGAGCAGTTCTTC.

The chain uses TRBV14 and TRBJ2-2, with D perhaps matching TRBD2 (5 bases). V was clipped by 5 bases and J by 7 bases, with 14 bases between them. In germline, CDR1 is SGHDN, CDR2 FVKESK. The length of the CDR3 is 14 residues. In DNA, the CDR3 is TGTGCCAGCAGCGTAGGTTGGGGAGACGGGGAGCTGTTTTTT. Protein sequence: CASSVGWGDGELFF.

The rearrangement links TRBV3-1 to TRBJ2-2; possible D gene TRBD1, 6 bases. The CDR3 covers 15 residues. Trimming removed 4 bases from V and 5 bases from J, with 14 bases in between. Germline loops: CDR1 LGHDT, CDR2 YNNKEL (reference sequence). This chain's CDR3 is CASSRGGSRTGELFF. The CDR3 bases are TGTGCCAGCAGCCGAGGGGGTTCGAGGACCGGGGAGCTGTTTTTT. The full variable domain, completed using reference TRBV3-1 and TRBJ2-2, is DTAVSQTPKYLVTQMGNDKSIKCEQNLGHDTMYWYKQDSKKFLKIMFSYNNKELIINETVPNRFSPKSPDKAHLNLHINSLELGDSAVYFCASSRGGSRTGELFFGEGSRLTVL.

V gene TRBV6-4 combines with J gene TRBJ2-3; D perhaps matches TRBD2 (5 bases). Per germline, CDR1 MRHNA and CDR2 SNTAGT. The CDR3 is 15 amino acids. The V end lost 0 bases, the J end lost 0 bases, and 7 bases lay between the germline ends. For the CDR3, the DNA is TGTGCCAGCAGTGACTCCGGCGGGAGCACAGATACGCAGTATTTT. This gives the protein CASSDSGGSTDTQYF.

This clone was counted ten times or more. The V gene is TRBV7-9, the J gene TRBJ2-1; D is unclear. CDR3 size: 14 residues. V was clipped by 2 bases and J by 5 bases, with 10 bases between them. Germline-derived CDR1 and CDR2 are SEHNR and FQNEAQ (reference sequence). The CDR3, as DNA: TGTGCCAGCAGCTTATTCAGTGGTAACAATGAGCAGTTCTTC. Protein sequence: CASSLFSGNNEQFF.

This chain connects TRBV6-1 to TRBJ1-5, with 10 bases fitting TRBD1. CDR1 and CDR2 from the germline V gene are MNHNS and SASEGT. This CDR3 is 16 amino acids long. J gave up 4 bases and V 0 bases, and 3 bases lay outside the gene matches. The CDR3 DNA follows: TGTGCCAGCAGTGAAGCGCCGGGACAGGGGAATCAGCCCCAGCATTTT. This codes for CASSEAPGQGNQPQHF.

The chain carries TRBV18 and TRBJ1-2; 8 nucleotides align to TRBD1. From germline, CDR1 is KGHSH and CDR2 LQKENI. This CDR3 comprises 14 residues. Trimming at V came to 5 bases and at J to 3 bases, leaving 5 bases not matched to a gene. The CDR3 protein is CASSLGQGDYGYTF. Written as DNA, the CDR3 is TGTGCCAGCTCATTAGGACAGGGCGACTATGGCTACACCTTC.

At least ten counts were recorded for this clone. J is TRBJ1-2 and V is TRBV12-3 or TRBV12-4; D is ambiguous. V was clipped by 8 bases and J by 8 bases, with 18 bases between them. CDR3 size: 13 residues. In DNA form, the CDR3 reads TGTGCCAGCTCACTCGTGTGGGGAAGGGGCTACACCTTC. Amino acids: CASSLVWGRGYTF.

This clone was seen many times. The gene calls are TRBV27 and TRBJ2-3, with 7 nucleotides matching TRBD2. The CDR3 totals 16 residues. Germline loops: CDR1 MNHEY, CDR2 SMNVEV (reference sequence). V dropped 6 bases and J dropped 1; count of bases not matched to a gene: 10. CDR3 coding DNA: TGTGCCAGCAGCCCCCGTGGGGCGGGGGGCACAGATACGCAGTATTTT. The encoded protein is CASSPRGAGGTDTQYF.

This chain links TRBV20-1 with TRBJ1-5, with 9 positions matching TRBD1. The CDR3 is 15 residues long. Germline-derived CDR1 and CDR2 are DFQATT and SNEGSKA (reference sequence). V was clipped by 6 bases and J by 4 bases; unmatched bases: 10. As DNA, the CDR3 is TGCAGTGCCGCAAAGACAGGGGGAGTGAATCAGCCCCAGCATTTT. Its protein product is CSAAKTGGVNQPQHF.

This clone has more than one count but fewer than ten. The sample holds other DNA sequences that translate to the same CDR3. The chain uses TRBV12-3 or TRBV12-4 and TRBJ1-1; D is undetermined. CDR3 length: 13 amino acids. Trimming left V 3 bases short and J 1 base short, with 6 bases between. CDR3 region: CASSLGGNTEAFF. DNA of the CDR3: TGTGCCAGCAGTTTGGGCGGGAACACTGAAGCTTTCTTT.

Many counts were recorded for this clone. The CDR3, as DNA: TGCGCCAGCAGCCAAGAAGGAGGCGGGGGGAGTGCAGATACGCAGTATTTT. As protein: CASSQEGGGGSADTQYF. The V and J genes are TRBV4-3 and TRBJ2-3; 8 bases align to TRBD2. This CDR3 has 17 amino acids. CDR1 and CDR2 (germline): LGHNA, YSLEER. The V and J ends lost 0 bases and 4 bases, in that order; junction bases with no gene match: 9.

A few counts support this clone. The V call is TRBV28, the J call TRBJ2-7; 7 bases are a match to TRBD1. Germline V lookup: CDR1 MDHEN, CDR2 SYDVKM. With 3 bases clipped from V and 2 bases from J, the junction kept 4 bases outside the gene matches. This CDR3 contains 14 residues. The CDR3 sequence is CASSLSQGAYEQYF. The CDR3 DNA reads as TGTGCCAGCAGTTTGTCCCAGGGGGCCTACGAGCAGTACTTC.

The chain is built from TRBV11-1 and TRBJ2-2; 9 bases map to TRBD1. J was trimmed by 5 bases and V by 2 bases; bases with no gene match: 15. This CDR3 comprises 19 residues. Germline CDR1 reads SGHAT; CDR2 reads FQDESV (reference sequence). The CDR3: CASSLFLREQGAHTGELFF. CDR3 sequence (DNA): TGTGCCAGCAGCTTATTTTTACGAGAACAGGGGGCGCATACCGGGGAGCTGTTTTTT.

This chain joins TRBV28 and TRBJ2-7; 9 positions match TRBD2. The CDR3 spans 14 residues. The germline V gene encodes CDR1 MDHEN and CDR2 SYDVKM. Trimming at V came to 4 bases and at J to 5 bases, leaving 6 bases not matched to a gene. The CDR3: CASSSLAGVNEQYF. The CDR3 DNA reads TGTGCCAGCAGTTCCTTAGCGGGAGTTAACGAGCAGTACTTC.